Detailed here is one T cell receptor beta chain. This entry is derived from a study of blood T cell repertoires in COVID-19. Study in general: The analysed material was cDNA or gDNA that came from T cells, B-cell-depleted T cells, or PBMCs.

There are 16 residues in the CDR3. Germline trimming cut 4 bases from V and 4 bases from J; bases unmatched to any gene: 10. Germline values: CDR1 SGHRS, CDR2 YFSETQ. Profiling relied on immunoSEQ multiplex PCR, and the TCRdb table lists in-frame clones only, not all of them. The data contain about 220,000 clones, around 86% of them singletons. Specimen: PBMCs or T cells enriched from blood (not recorded which). The chain uses TRBV5-1 and TRBJ1-1; TRBD1 agrees at 10 bases. This sequence was found in a woman aged 35 to 49 with acute COVID-19. CDR3 DNA: TGCGCCAGCAGCAAAGGACAGGGGGTAATCGGCACTGAAGCTTTCTTT. Amino acid sequence: CASSKGQGVIGTEAFF.